These 26 T cell receptor beta chains came from one sample sequenced in a study of T cells in Graves' hyperthyroidism and ophthalmopathy (dated by TCRdb to between 2018 and 2021). The receptor library was made with multiplex PCR. The instrument given in TCRdb is Illumina HiSeq 2000. TCR beta CDR3 regions were amplified from RNA transcripts. The TCR CDR3 was subjected to a first round of RT-PCR using the HTBI primer set and the Qiagen OneStep RT-PCR kit. TCRdb reprocessed the public reads (quality trimming at Q25 with fastp, clone calling with MiXCR) and kept in-frame beta chains. CDR3 protein sequences are deduplicated, and each keeps its most common genes and DNA. The sample has fewer than 350,000 distinct CDR3 sequences on record, over 12% of them singletons. The top ten hold roughly 31% of the sample. The specimen sequenced was blood. The receptors come from a woman aged 45 to 65 with Graves' hyperthyroidism that later progressed to Graves' ophthalmopathy.

For this clonotype: A read error may be the cause here, since a much bigger clone is one base away. The gene calls are TRBV12-3 or TRBV12-4 and TRBJ2-3; a weak D match, TRBD1 (7 bases). The CDR3 loop spans 15 amino acids. The chain's CDR3 is CASGLAGGSTDTQYF. CDR3 nucleotides: TGTGCCAGCGGTTTGGCAGGGGGGTCCACAGATACGCAGTATTTT.

There are many counts of this clonotype. V is TRBV11-2 and J is TRBJ1-1, with a weak D call TRBD1 (6 bases). Trimming shortened V by 5 bases and J by 4 bases, and 17 bases separated the two germline ends. CDR3 size: 15 residues. Germline V gives CDR1 SGHAT, CDR2 FQNNGV. This CDR3 is CASSLRGGAGTEAFF. CDR3 DNA: TGTGCCAGCAGCCTACGGGGGGGCGCTGGCACTGAAGCTTTCTTT.

This clonotype was observed a handful of times. A much bigger clone sits one base away, suggesting this may be a read error. This chain links TRBV18 with TRBJ2-1; D is possibly TRBD1 or TRBD2 (5 bases each). The germline CDR1 and CDR2 sequences are KGHSH and LQKENI. Trimming took off 8 bases at V and 3 bases at J, with 17 bases between the two ends. The CDR3 covers 15 residues. The CDR3 nucleotides are TGTGCCAGCGCCACTTCTAGTGGGGGCTACAATGAGCAGTTCTTC. As protein: CASATSSGGYNEQFF.

The V and J genes are TRBV20-1 and TRBJ2-7, with D maybe TRBD2 (6 bases). The CDR3 runs to 15 residues. The germline V gene encodes CDR1 DFQATT and CDR2 SNEGSKA (reference sequence). V was pared by 3 bases and J by 5 bases, with 20 bases between. The CDR3 coding sequence is TGCAGTGCTAGGGGTCGGCCGGGAGTGTCCCACGAGCAGTACTTC. Amino acid sequence: CSARGRPGVSHEQYF.

In this sample, this clonotype turned up a few times. The chain is built from TRBV20-1 and TRBJ2-6; 13 bases are shared with TRBD2. This CDR3 is built from 19 residues. Germline CDR1 DFQATT, CDR2 SNEGSKA (reference sequence). Germline trimming cut 1 base from V and 2 bases from J; bases unmatched to any gene: 8. The CDR3 sequence: CSARGYRLAGGPGANVLTF. CDR3 coding DNA: TGCAGTGCTAGAGGTTACCGACTAGCGGGAGGTCCTGGGGCCAACGTCCTGACTTTC.

This clonotype was seen more than once but under ten times. The V call is TRBV6-1, the J call TRBJ1-6; D is possibly TRBD1 (5 bases). Germline CDR1 and CDR2: MNHNS and SASEGT. Between the trimmed V and J ends, which lost 7 bases and 6 bases, there was a span of 13 bases. The CDR3 length is 14 residues. CDR3 DNA: TGTGCCAGCATGGAGCAGGGCCGTAATTCACCCCTCCACTTT. It yields the protein CASMEQGRNSPLHF.

This clonotype was counted ten times or more. The chain is built from TRBV2 and TRBJ1-6, with D perhaps matching TRBD1 (5 bases). The CDR3 consists of 14 residues. V gave up 5 bases and J gave up 7 bases, with 12 bases separating them. Germline values: CDR1 SNHLY, CDR2 FYNNEI. CDR3 nucleotides: TGTGCCAGCAGTACGGGACTGGGCAATTCACCCCTCCACTTT. Translation gives CASSTGLGNSPLHF.

The chain uses TRBV7-6 and TRBJ1-3; D remains unclear. CDR1 SGHVS and CDR2 FNYEAQ come from the germline V gene. The germline V and J ends were trimmed by 2 bases and 4 bases, with 9 bases remaining between them. The CDR3 covers 14 residues. The CDR3 region has the DNA TGTGCCAGCAGCTTAAGAGGGTACGGAAACACCATATATTTT. Its translation: CASSLRGYGNTIYF.

This clonotype occurred many times. The chain has TRBV18 and TRBJ2-7; the D is unclear. The germline V gene has CDR1 KGHSH and CDR2 LQKENI. This CDR3 has 16 residues. Deletions cut 1 base from V and 0 bases from J, with 13 bases between. The CDR3 region is CASSPRVTQASYEQYF. The CDR3 DNA reads as TGTGCCAGCTCACCACGCGTGACACAAGCCTCCTACGAGCAGTACTTC.

This clonotype appeared many times. J is TRBJ1-3 and V is TRBV5-1, with D possibly TRBD1 on 5 matching bases. Germline V gene data show CDR1 as SGHRS and CDR2 as YFSETQ. V was cut by 4 bases and J by 10 bases, with 18 bases left in between. CDR3 length equals 14 residues. In nucleotides, the CDR3 is TGCGCCAGCAGCGGCGGGACGGGGTATGGGACCATATATTTT. It encodes CASSGGTGYGTIYF.

Ten or more counts support this clonotype. V usage is TRBV11-3 and J usage is TRBJ2-1; a weak D match, TRBD2 (5 bases). This CDR3 contains 16 residues. V lost 4 bases to trimming and J lost 0 bases, with 13 bases between them. CDR1 is SGHNT and CDR2 is YENEEA in the germline V gene. CDR3 sequence reads: CASSSEWESSYNEQFF. The CDR3 region has the DNA TGTGCCAGCAGCTCCGAATGGGAGAGCTCCTACAATGAGCAGTTCTTC.

This clonotype was found many times. The CDR3 loop reads CASSGRLAGEEGGPTDTQYF. CDR3 DNA: TGTGCCAGCAGTGGGCGACTAGCGGGAGAAGAGGGGGGGCCCACAGATACGCAGTATTTT. The V and J genes are TRBV28 and TRBJ2-3, with 12 bases matching TRBD2. The germline CDR1 and CDR2 sequences are MDHEN and SYDVKM. J lost 2 bases, V lost 5 bases, and 17 bases had no gene match. The CDR3 covers 20 residues.

This clonotype appeared many times. The CDR3, as DNA: TGCAGTGCTAGAGATAGTGAGGCTCCCCGCAATGAGCAGTTCTTC. Its protein product is CSARDSEAPRNEQFF. The rearrangement joins TRBV20-1 to TRBJ2-1; D is uncertain. Looked up from germline, CDR1 is DFQATT and CDR2 is SNEGSKA (reference sequence). V was clipped by 0 bases and J by 6 bases, with 15 bases between them. This CDR3 region has 15 residues.

The V and J genes are TRBV30 and TRBJ2-3; 7 bases line up with TRBD1. This CDR3 region has 13 residues. J gave up 2 bases and V 7 bases, and 6 bases lay outside the gene matches. CDR1 and CDR2 from the germline V gene are GTSNPN and SVGIG (reference sequence). Here the CDR3 reads CAFSRGTTDTQYF. The CDR3 DNA reads TGTGCCTTCTCCAGGGGGACCACAGATACGCAGTATTTT. The full variable domain, in which reference TRBV30 and TRBJ2-3 provide the parts outside the CDR3, is SQTIHQWPATLVQPVGSPLSLECTVEGTSNPNLYWYRQAAGRGLQLLFYSVGIGQISSEVPQNLSASRPQDRQFILSSKKLLLSDSGFYLCAFSRGTTDTQYFGPGTRLTVL.

The rearrangement uses TRBV9 and TRBJ2-1; 7 nucleotides line up with TRBD1. The V gene's germline CDR1 is SGDLS and CDR2 YYNGEE. V lost 3 bases to trimming and J lost 8 bases; unmatched junction nucleotides: 8. The CDR3 is 14 amino acids. The CDR3 DNA sequence: TGTGCCAGCAGCGAGACAGGGTTTGGGGATGAGCAGTTCTTC. Translating it yields CASSETGFGDEQFF.

At least ten counts were recorded for this clonotype. The V and J genes are TRBV12-5 and TRBJ2-1; D ambiguous. CDR3 size: 13 residues. The germline V gene has CDR1 LGHNT and CDR2 FRNRAP. V lost 0 bases and J 7 bases, leaving 7 bases between the germline ends. The CDR3 sequence: CASGLVGLNEQFF. CDR3 DNA sequence: TGTGCTAGTGGTTTGGTAGGTTTGAATGAGCAGTTCTTC.

The chain has TRBV10-3 and TRBJ1-5, with 7 bases identical to TRBD1. The CDR3 is made up of 14 amino acids. V lost 6 bases, J lost 11 bases, and 13 bases stayed unmatched. In germline, CDR1 is ENHRY, CDR2 SYGVKD. The CDR3 DNA follows: TGTGCCATCAGACCGACAGGGCGGGATTCGGCCCAGCATTTT. Translation gives CAIRPTGRDSAQHF.

Concerning this clonotype: A much larger clone differs by one base, so this may be a read error. V gene TRBV20-1 combines with J gene TRBJ2-2; TRBD2 agrees at 9 bases. This CDR3 has 15 residues. The germline gives CDR1 DFQATT, CDR2 SNEGSKA (reference sequence). The DNA for the CDR3 is TGCAATGCCCAAAGTGCGGGAGGGTACACCGGGGAGCTGTTTTTT. Translating gives CNAQSAGGYTGELFF.

V gene TRBV2 combines with J gene TRBJ2-4; no definite D call. Per germline, CDR1 SNHLY and CDR2 FYNNEI. The CDR3 consists of 15 residues. Deletions cut 8 bases from V and 0 bases from J, with 14 bases between. As DNA, the CDR3 is TGTGCCAGCTCAATAGGGTTGGGAGCCAAAAACATTCAGTACTTC. Protein product: CASSIGLGAKNIQYF.

This clonotype has ten or more counts. The DNA of the CDR3 is TGTGCCTGGAGTGCCGGACAGGGTCACTATGGCTACACCTTC. Translating it yields CAWSAGQGHYGYTF. The V gene is TRBV30, the J gene TRBJ1-2; 8 nucleotides match TRBD1. The germline V gene has CDR1 GTSNPN and CDR2 SVGIG (reference sequence). The J segment lost 3 bases and the V segment lost 1 base, leaving 4 bases of the junction unmatched. The CDR3 has 14 amino acids.

This clonotype was found many times. The J gene is TRBJ2-3, the V gene TRBV29-1; 7 nucleotides line up with TRBD2. The CDR3 contains 15 residues. After removal of 5 bases from V and 0 bases from J, the junction contained 8 bases not matched to a gene. Germline CDR1 SQVTM, CDR2 ANQGSEA. CDR3 nucleotide sequence: TGCAGCGTTAACGGGGACTACCGGAGCACAGATACGCAGTATTTT. Translated, it gives CSVNGDYRSTDTQYF.

This chain uses TRBV7-3 with TRBJ2-1, with unresolved D. Germline V gene lookup returns CDR1 SGHTA and CDR2 FQGTGA. The CDR3 has 15 residues. The V end lost 5 bases, the J end lost 4 bases, and 15 bases lay between the germline ends. CDR3 region: CASSVDSNNYNEQFF. The CDR3 nucleotides are TGTGCCAGCAGCGTCGACTCAAACAATTACAATGAGCAGTTCTTC.

V is TRBV20-1 and J is TRBJ2-7; 8 bases map to TRBD2. V shed 5 bases, J shed 3 bases, and the junction held 9 bases outside the gene matches. The CDR3 extends over 14 amino acids. Germline V gene sequence: CDR1 DFQATT, CDR2 SNEGSKA (reference sequence). CDR3 protein: CSASRNSGNYEQYF. CDR3 bases: TGCAGTGCTTCCCGAAATAGCGGGAACTACGAGCAGTACTTC.

This clonotype was found many times. The chain recombines TRBV20-1 with TRBJ2-7; 9 bases line up with TRBD1. From germline, CDR1 is DFQATT and CDR2 SNEGSKA (reference sequence). Trimming cost V 5 bases and J 4 bases; bases outside gene matches: 9. This CDR3 region has 14 residues. CDR3 sequence (DNA): TGCAGTGCTGAAACTGACAGGGGGAGTTACGAGCAGTACTTC. Its translation: CSAETDRGSYEQYF.

In this sample, this clonotype turned up a few times. This chain connects TRBV3-1 to TRBJ2-6; 11 bases map to TRBD1. The V gene's germline CDR1 is LGHDT and CDR2 YNNKEL (reference sequence). The CDR3 totals 17 residues. Trimming at V came to 8 bases and at J to 0 bases, leaving 6 bases not matched to a gene. CDR3 sequence reads: CASRAGQGVSGANVLTF. The CDR3, as DNA: TGTGCCAGCCGCGCGGGACAGGGGGTCTCTGGGGCCAACGTCCTGACTTTC. Using reference TRBV3-1 and TRBJ2-6 for the parts outside the CDR3, the full variable domain is DTAVSQTPKYLVTQMGNDKSIKCEQNLGHDTMYWYKQDSKKFLKIMFSYNNKELIINETVPNRFSPKSPDKAHLNLHINSLELGDSAVYFCASRAGQGVSGANVLTFGAGSRLTVL.

This clonotype appeared many times. V gene TRBV3-1 combines with J gene TRBJ2-1, with 8 bases lining up with TRBD1. This CDR3 is built from 17 residues. V gave up 3 bases and J gave up 1 base; unmatched junction bases: 8. Germline V CDR1 and CDR2: LGHDT, YNNKEL (reference sequence). The CDR3 region is CASSQITRTGSYNEQFF. CDR3 nucleotide sequence: TGTGCCAGCAGCCAGATAACCCGGACAGGGTCCTACAATGAGCAGTTCTTC.